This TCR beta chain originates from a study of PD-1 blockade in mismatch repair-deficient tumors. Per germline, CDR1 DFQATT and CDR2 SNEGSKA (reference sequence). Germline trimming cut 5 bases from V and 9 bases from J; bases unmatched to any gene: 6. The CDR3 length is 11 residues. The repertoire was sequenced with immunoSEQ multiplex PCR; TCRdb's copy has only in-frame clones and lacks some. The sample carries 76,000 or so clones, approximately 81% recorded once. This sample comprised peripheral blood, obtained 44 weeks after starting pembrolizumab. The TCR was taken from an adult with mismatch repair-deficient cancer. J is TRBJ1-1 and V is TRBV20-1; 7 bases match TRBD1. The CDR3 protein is CSAETGEKAFF. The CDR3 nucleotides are TGCAGTGCTGAAACAGGGGAAAAAGCTTTCTTT.